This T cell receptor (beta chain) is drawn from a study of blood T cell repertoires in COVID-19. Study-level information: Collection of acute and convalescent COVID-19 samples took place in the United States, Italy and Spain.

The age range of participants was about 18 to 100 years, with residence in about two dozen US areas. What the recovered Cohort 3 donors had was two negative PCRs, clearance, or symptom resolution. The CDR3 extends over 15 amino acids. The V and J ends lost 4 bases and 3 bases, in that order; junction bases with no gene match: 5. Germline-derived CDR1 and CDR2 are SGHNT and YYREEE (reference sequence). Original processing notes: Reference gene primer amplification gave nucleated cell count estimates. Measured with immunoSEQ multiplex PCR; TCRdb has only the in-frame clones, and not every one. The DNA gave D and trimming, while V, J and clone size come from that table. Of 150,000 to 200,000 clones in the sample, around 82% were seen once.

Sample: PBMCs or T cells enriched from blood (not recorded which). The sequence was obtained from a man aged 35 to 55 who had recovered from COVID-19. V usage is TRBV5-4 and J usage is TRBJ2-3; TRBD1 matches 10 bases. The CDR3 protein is CASSPDRGRTDTQYF. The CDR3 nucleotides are TGTGCCAGCAGCCCCGACAGGGGGCGGACAGATACGCAGTATTTT.